This TCR beta chain was identified during a study of T cell responses to AZD1222 COVID-19 vaccine. General study results and limits: Clonal diversity may have been underestimated, and the donors were mostly white British, with more females than males. Along spike, vaccine-associated CD4 TCRs were found throughout, with dominance at 160-218 and 743-854. Spike-specific TCR breadth rose after two AZD1222 doses, and depth rose as well. Just a handful of people given AZD1222 tested seropositive at baseline.

This CDR3 is built from 14 residues. The germline CDR1 and CDR2 sequences are SGHRS and YFSETQ. Trimming removed 4 bases at V and 7 bases at J, with 17 bases between. Clones were sequenced by immunoSEQ multiplex PCR, and TCRdb holds only the in-frame ones, with some missing. Here the sample spans over 70,000 clones, around 80% being singletons. For this clone: What it binds is not known.

V and J are TRBV5-1 and TRBJ1-2, with a weak D call TRBD1 (6 bases). This receptor was taken from an adult who received the MenACWY meningococcal vaccine as a control. Source: peripheral blood, taken 28 days after the second dose of the MenACWY control vaccine. The DNA of the CDR3 is TGCGCCAGCAGCATGAGTGGACAGACTGTTGGCTACACCTTC. Residues: CASSMSGQTVGYTF.